This TCR beta chain was observed in a study of metastatic and nonmetastatic thyroid tumors. Study details: Repertoire comparison spanned blood and tumor or nodule tissue of malignant and benign thyroid patients.

V was pared by 2 bases and J by 11 bases, with 8 bases of the junction left unmatched. Germline assignment: CDR1 SGHTA and CDR2 FQGTGA. The CDR3 length is 14 residues. None of the patients had undergone any treatment ahead of thyroid surgery. This clone was seen repeatedly, ten times or more. TCRdb re-clonotyped the PCR reads through MiXCR. The sample includes 13,000 or so clones, over 25% of them seen just once. Material: tumor tissue. The chain links TRBV7-3 to TRBJ2-1; TRBD2 agrees at 8 bases. The sequence was obtained from a male donor with papillary thyroid cancer or a benign thyroid nodule (not recorded which). Some clones in this sample may be carry-over from other donors' samples. The CDR3 region has the DNA TGTGCCAGCAGCTTAGGGACGGGAGGGGGGCAGCAGTTCTTC. Translating gives CASSLGTGGGQQFF.